This passage covers 4 T cell receptor beta chains from one sample sequenced in a study of CD8 T cells in Susac syndrome. RNA, at about 0.45 to 1 ug, was reverse transcribed with random hexamers. TCRdb reprocessed the immunoSEQ multiplex PCR reads via MiXCR and lists one record per CDR3 protein. The sample lists 120,000 to 150,000 distinct CDR3 sequences, approximately 94% seen once, with about 0.08% in the top ten. Sequenced: CD4+ T cells from PBMCs. The receptors were sampled from a human donor with Susac syndrome.

J is TRBJ1-5 and V is TRBV4-1, with a tentative D call TRBD1 (5 bases). The germline CDR1 and CDR2 sequences are MGHRA and YSYEKL. The CDR3 spans 16 residues. Trimming removed 0 bases from V and 5 bases from J, with 14 bases in between. The CDR3 DNA is TGCGCCAGCAGCCAAGAGAGGGTGAGGGGAGATCAGCCCCAGCATTTT. Translating gives CASSQERVRGDQPQHF.

The chain employs TRBV7-2 and TRBJ2-7; possible D gene TRBD1, 5 bases. Looked up from germline, CDR1 is SGHTA and CDR2 is FQGNSA. The germline V and J ends were trimmed by 4 bases and 3 bases, with 10 bases remaining between them. The CDR3 length is 13 residues. The CDR3 here is CASSSDRYYEQYF. For the CDR3, the DNA is TGTGCCAGCAGCTCTGACAGATACTACGAGCAGTACTTC.

The V gene is TRBV12-5, the J gene TRBJ2-1, with a tentative D call TRBD2 (6 bases). V shed 5 bases and J shed 10 bases, with 12 bases lying between them. CDR1 is LGHNT and CDR2 is FRNRAP in the germline V gene. The CDR3 consists of 12 residues. The CDR3 loop is CASGRGDGEQFF. The CDR3, as DNA: TGTGCTAGTGGTCGCGGGGACGGAGAGCAGTTCTTC.

This chain joins TRBV25-1 and TRBJ2-3; TRBD2 matches 10 bases. V was pared by 5 bases and J by 3 bases, with 5 bases of the junction left unmatched. Per germline, CDR1 MGHDK and CDR2 SYGVNS. The CDR3 has 15 amino acids. The CDR3 DNA follows: TGTGCCAGCAGTCCAACTAGCGGGATAACAGATACGCAGTATTTT. This encodes CASSPTSGITDTQYF.